Sequencing of this T cell receptor (beta chain) was carried out in a study of identical twins. Broader study findings: It was cross-sectional statistical analysis, not following the same donors, that the conclusions relied on. Modelling underestimated the level of out-of-frame TCR alpha sharing observed in monozygotic twins.

The germline CDR1 and CDR2 sequences are SGHTA and FQGNSA. This CDR3 spans 16 amino acids. Trimming took 1 base from V and 2 from J, leaving 13 bases between them. MiXCR, applied by TCRdb to the 5' RACE reads, yields one record per CDR3 protein. The data show about 220,000 distinct CDR3 sequences, with 7.5% seen just once and 1.9% held by the top ten. This clonotype was found a few times. Antigen specificity is unknown. Another study also made use of these data, one on yellow fever vaccine responses in identical twins.

The sample consisted of memory (CD45RO+) T cells sorted from blood. This chain uses TRBV7-2 with TRBJ2-3; no reliable D call. The receptor's source is a woman aged 18-29 years in good health. CDR3 DNA sequence: TGTGCCAGCAGCTTAGGCTCCTCCAAAACCACAGATACGCAGTATTTT. The encoded protein is CASSLGSSKTTDTQYF. The full variable domain, completed using reference TRBV7-2 and TRBJ2-3, is GAGVSQSPSNKVTEKGKDVELRCDPISGHTALYWYRQSLGQGLEFLIYFQGNSAPDKSGLPSDRFSAERTGGSVSTLTIQRTQQEDSAVYLCASSLGSSKTTDTQYFGPGTRLTVL.